This T cell receptor (beta chain) is from a study of blood T cells in healthy people across ages. Alongside a J-beta primer mix, a sample-barcoded 5' primer served in a second PCR lasting about 7 to 12 cycles. TCRdb re-analysed the 5' RACE reads in MiXCR, keeping a single row per CDR3 protein. The sample has roughly 800,000 distinct CDR3 sequences, 55% to 70% seen once. CDR3 length equals 13 residues. The germline gives CDR1 MDHEN, CDR2 SYDVKM. V lost 6 bases to trimming and J lost 6 bases; unmatched junction nucleotides: 6. The sequence was collected from a man aged 30 to 39 in good health. The V gene is TRBV28, the J gene TRBJ1-2, with 8 bases aligning to TRBD1. The sequenced sample was blood. CDR3 sequence: CASRQGQENGYTF. The CDR3 nucleotides read TGTGCCAGCAGGCAGGGACAGGAAAATGGCTACACCTTC.